This T cell receptor beta chain came from a study of blood T cell repertoires in COVID-19. Background on the study: Italy, Spain and the United States were the sources of the convalescent and acute COVID-19 samples. PBMCs, B-cell-depleted T cells, or T cells were the source of the cDNA or gDNA that made up the material.

Sequenced by immunoSEQ multiplex PCR; TCRdb stores in-frame clones only, minus some. The table includes 94,000 or so clones, just over 85% detected once. This sequence originates from a woman between 65 and 79 years old with acute or convalescent COVID-19. The sample was peripheral blood.

The CDR3 coding sequence is TGCGCCAGCAGCCGTAACAGAAACGATGGCTACACCTTC. It translates to CASSRNRNDGYTF. This chain uses TRBV5-1 with TRBJ1-2; no clear D gene. The CDR3 runs 13 residues. V lost 4 bases to trimming and J lost 6 bases, with 13 bases between them. Germline CDR1 reads SGHRS; CDR2 reads YFSETQ.